The source of this T cell receptor beta chain is a study of T cells in Graves' hyperthyroidism and ophthalmopathy. The CDR3 has 17 residues. The V gene end was trimmed by 2 bases and the J gene end by 4 bases; junction bases not matched to a gene: 7. Germline lookup yields CDR1 KGHSH and CDR2 LQKENI. TCR beta CDR3 sequences were amplified from RNA transcripts. HTBI primers were the set used in a first-round RT-PCR of the TCR CDR3. TCRdb analysed the multiplex PCR reads with MiXCR anew, one entry per CDR3 protein. There are around 500,000 distinct CDR3 sequences in the sample; 13% to 15% occur only once, and about 15% lies in the top ten.

This chain joins TRBV18 and TRBJ2-3, with 12 bases that match TRBD2. Sequencing was performed on blood. This TCR was recovered from a woman aged 40 to 49 with Graves' hyperthyroidism. Here the CDR3 DNA reads TGTGCCAGCTCACCAAATCTAGCGGGAGGGCCATCAGATACGCAGTATTTT. Protein sequence: CASSPNLAGGPSDTQYF.